The 27 T cell receptor beta chains below were found in one sample sequenced in a study of shared clonotypes between healthy human individuals. The assay was immunoSEQ multiplex PCR, and TCRdb's table has in-frame clones only and misses some. The repertoire holds approximately 340,000 clones, around 74% seen once, with 9% to 12% in the top ten. Sequenced: memory CD4+ T cells sorted from blood. The subset here: CD45RA-negative fraction. The source of these receptors is a man between 25 and 39 years old in good health.

This sequence joins TRBV2 and TRBJ1-2; D ambiguous. CDR3 size: 13 residues. Germline V gene data show CDR1 as SNHLY and CDR2 as FYNNEI. Trimming left V 8 bases short and J 4 bases short, with 14 bases between. As DNA, the CDR3 is TGTGCCAGCTCTTCCGGGGAGTCCTATGGCTACACCTTC. Amino acid sequence: CASSSGESYGYTF.

The genes are TRBV15 and TRBJ1-5, with TRBD1 as a possible D gene (6 bases). CDR1 and CDR2 from the germline V gene are LNHNV and YYDKDF (reference sequence). Trimming removed 3 bases from V and 5 bases from J, with 11 bases in between. The CDR3 is made up of 14 amino acids. The CDR3: CATSRRRGDQPQHF. The CDR3 DNA reads as TGTGCCACCAGCAGGAGAAGGGGGGATCAGCCCCAGCATTTT.

Comments on this clone: Its ends do not fully match the called genes, so a read error is possible. The chain combines TRBV2 with TRBJ1-4; 10 positions agree with TRBD1. CDR3 length equals 13 residues. Germline V CDR1 and CDR2: SNHLY, FYNNEI. CDR3 DNA: TGTGCCAGCAGTGAAGGGGGTGGGACAGGGGAGAATTTT. It yields the protein CASSEGGGTGENF.

The rearrangement joins TRBV4-1 to TRBJ2-1; unclear D gene. Deletions cut 4 bases from V and 1 base from J, with 8 bases between. This CDR3 has 14 amino acids. Per germline, CDR1 MGHRA and CDR2 YSYEKL. CDR3 residues: CASSRIASYNEQFF. The CDR3 DNA is TGCGCCAGCAGCCGTATCGCTTCCTACAATGAGCAGTTCTTC.

This chain uses TRBV2 with TRBJ1-6, with 7 bases fitting TRBD1. V lost 6 bases to trimming and J lost 8 bases; unmatched junction nucleotides: 10. The length of the CDR3 is 15 residues. From germline, CDR1 is SNHLY and CDR2 FYNNEI. The CDR3: CASRDRTGPDSPLHF. DNA for the CDR3: TGTGCCAGCAGGGATAGGACAGGTCCGGATTCACCCCTCCACTTT.

This clone was detected a few times. The V call is TRBV18, the J call TRBJ2-1; 8 positions match TRBD2. From germline, CDR1 is KGHSH and CDR2 LQKENI. V shed 2 bases, J shed 1 base, and the junction held 1 base outside the gene matches. This CDR3 spans 15 amino acids. As DNA, the CDR3 is TGTGCCAGCTCACCAAGCGGGGGTTCCTACAATGAGCAGTTCTTC. Its protein product is CASSPSGGSYNEQFF. The complete variable domain, with remaining parts taken from reference TRBV18 and TRBJ2-1, reads NAGVMQNPRHLVRRRGQEARLRCSPMKGHSHVYWYRQLPEEGLKFMVYLQKENIIDESGMPKERFSAEFPKEGPSILRIQQVVRGDSAAYFCASSPSGGSYNEQFFGPGTRLTVL.

J is TRBJ2-7 and V is TRBV7-6; 15 bases match TRBD2. CDR1 is SGHVS and CDR2 is FNYEAQ in the germline V gene. The CDR3 sequence is 19 residues long. V trimming: 0 bases; J trimming: 6 bases; junction bases outside the gene matches: 12. In nucleotides, the CDR3 is TGTGCCAGCAGCTTAGCTTCCGGACTAGCGGGAGGGCCCTCGGGCGAGCAGTACTTC. Its protein product is CASSLASGLAGGPSGEQYF.

The chain couples TRBV4-1 to TRBJ2-1; no firm D call. The CDR3 is 18 amino acids. V was trimmed by 0 bases and J by 13 bases, leaving 28 bases between them. Germline CDR1 and CDR2: MGHRA and YSYEKL. The CDR3 region is CASSQDLASGVFPSYQFF. The CDR3 DNA follows: TGCGCCAGCAGCCAAGATCTCGCTTCCGGTGTGTTTCCGTCGTACCAGTTCTTC.

This chain uses TRBV5-4 with TRBJ2-7, with D tentatively TRBD2 (6 bases). Germline CDR1 and CDR2: SGHNT and YYREEE (reference sequence). Trimming removed 3 bases at V and 0 bases at J, with 13 bases between. CDR3 length: 15 residues. This CDR3 is CASSSGTASSYEQYF. The CDR3 DNA reads as TGTGCCAGCAGCTCAGGGACTGCTAGCTCCTACGAGCAGTACTTC.

V is TRBV19 and J is TRBJ2-3; perhaps TRBD1 as D (5 bases). V lost 5 bases to trimming and J lost 3 bases, with 9 bases between them. This CDR3 contains 13 residues. The V gene's germline CDR1 is LNHDA and CDR2 SQIVND (reference sequence). CDR3 nucleotides: TGTGCCAGTAGTGTACAGGTGACAGATACGCAGTATTTT. It yields the protein CASSVQVTDTQYF.

This clone appeared many times. This chain uses TRBV6-1 with TRBJ1-5, with D unresolved. CDR1 and CDR2 from the germline V gene are MNHNS and SASEGT. The CDR3 spans 16 residues. Trimming removed 1 base from V and 3 bases from J, with 13 bases in between. CDR3 loop: CASSEVAPRDNQPQHF. The CDR3 DNA reads TGTGCCAGCAGTGAAGTAGCTCCTAGGGACAATCAGCCCCAGCATTTT.

The chain links TRBV15 to TRBJ2-7, with D possibly being TRBD2 (5 bases). Germline CDR1 is LNHNV and CDR2 is YYDKDF (reference sequence). The CDR3 runs to 15 residues. V lost 0 bases and J lost 1, with 10 bases in between. CDR3 coding DNA: TGTGCCACCAGCAGAGACGGAGGACTTTCCTACGAGCAGTACTTC. It specifies CATSRDGGLSYEQYF.

As regards this clone: In the same sample, other DNA sequences code for this CDR3. V and J are TRBV2 and TRBJ1-1; the D gene is possibly TRBD1 (6 bases). The CDR3 consists of 14 residues. V was pared by 4 bases and J by 0 bases, with 9 bases between. The germline CDR1 and CDR2 sequences are SNHLY and FYNNEI. The CDR3 DNA reads TGTGCCAGCAGTGTCGACAGGTTGAACACTGAAGCTTTCTTT. It translates to CASSVDRLNTEAFF.

This clone was observed a handful of times. J is TRBJ2-7 and V is TRBV6-5; D ambiguous. The V and J ends lost 7 bases and 3 bases respectively, with 19 bases between them. The germline V gene encodes CDR1 MNHEY and CDR2 SVGAGI. The CDR3 is made up of 15 amino acids. CDR3 sequence (DNA): TGTGCCAGCACCGGAGACCGCGGAGAGCTCTACGAGCAGTACTTC. This translates into CASTGDRGELYEQYF.

J is TRBJ2-5 and V is TRBV5-1, with a weak D call TRBD2 (6 bases). This CDR3 has 15 residues. Germline CDR1 SGHRS, CDR2 YFSETQ. Trimming took off 1 base at V and 5 bases at J, with 15 bases between the two ends. The DNA of the CDR3 is TGCGCCAGCAGCTTGTTGGGACTTCCGGGGGAGACCCAGTACTTC. As protein: CASSLLGLPGETQYF.

The genes are TRBV19 and TRBJ2-4, with 11 bases aligning to TRBD2. Germline loops: CDR1 LNHDA, CDR2 SQIVND (reference sequence). The J segment lost 1 base and the V segment lost 4 bases, leaving 3 bases of the junction unmatched. The CDR3 has 16 residues. The CDR3 spells CASSKGLADAKNIQYF. Written as DNA, the CDR3 is TGTGCCAGTAGTAAGGGACTAGCGGACGCCAAAAACATTCAGTACTTC.

On this clone itself: The sample holds other DNA sequences that translate to the same CDR3. The DNA for the CDR3 is TGCAGTGCTAGAGTCGCAGATACGCAGTATTTT. Translated, it gives CSARVADTQYF. V usage is TRBV20-1 and J usage is TRBJ2-3; D unclear. The CDR3 extends over 11 amino acids. V was clipped by 1 base and J by 4 bases, with 3 bases between them. Germline V CDR1 and CDR2: DFQATT, SNEGSKA (reference sequence).

The genes are TRBV7-2 and TRBJ2-1, with D maybe TRBD2 (5 bases). The CDR3 has 14 amino acids. Germline V gene sequence: CDR1 SGHTA, CDR2 FQGNSA. Trimming removed 2 bases at V and 10 bases at J, with 15 bases between. CDR3 DNA sequence: TGTGCCAGCAGCTTAATGAGGGCCAGGCAGGAGCAGTTCTTC. Encoded protein: CASSLMRARQEQFF. The entire variable domain, with the rest obtained from reference TRBV7-2 and TRBJ2-1, is as follows: GAGVSQSPSNKVTEKGKDVELRCDPISGHTALYWYRQSLGQGLEFLIYFQGNSAPDKSGLPSDRFSAERTGGSVSTLTIQRTQQEDSAVYLCASSLMRARQEQFFGPGTRLTVL.

The V and J genes are TRBV5-4 and TRBJ1-3; weak D call: TRBD1 (5 bases). Germline V gives CDR1 SGHNT, CDR2 YYREEE (reference sequence). The CDR3 is 15 amino acids. V was trimmed by 3 bases and J by 3 bases, leaving 13 bases between them. The CDR3 here is CASSSTRQLGNTIYF. CDR3 coding DNA: TGTGCCAGCAGCTCCACACGACAGCTTGGAAACACCATATATTTT.

This clone came up a few times. This chain joins TRBV15 and TRBJ2-7; D call uncertain. There are 16 residues in the CDR3. Trimming cost V 0 bases and J 2 bases, with 14 bases left between them. CDR1 is LNHNV, CDR2 YYDKDF, per germline (reference sequence). The CDR3 loop reads CATSRDRAAAPYEQYF. The CDR3 nucleotides are TGTGCCACCAGCAGAGATAGGGCGGCGGCCCCCTACGAGCAGTACTTC.

This chain joins TRBV14 and TRBJ2-5; D not resolved. This CDR3 has 13 residues. Germline V gene sequence: CDR1 SGHDN, CDR2 FVKESK. V was cut by 1 base and J by 6 bases, with 9 bases left in between. The CDR3 sequence is CASSQGDVKTQYF. The CDR3 region has the DNA TGTGCCAGCAGCCAAGGGGATGTAAAGACCCAGTACTTC.

The gene calls are TRBV11-2 and TRBJ2-1, with D possibly matching TRBD1 (5 bases). The CDR3 length is 15 residues. V was trimmed by 2 bases and J by 4 bases, leaving 12 bases between them. Germline-derived CDR1 and CDR2 are SGHAT and FQNNGV. CDR3 nucleotide sequence: TGTGCCAGCAGCTTACTACAGGCCCAGTACAATGAGCAGTTCTTC. Protein product: CASSLLQAQYNEQFF.

V is TRBV28 and J is TRBJ2-7; D possibly corresponds to TRBD2 (6 bases). CDR3 length: 15 residues. V was pared by 2 bases and J by 0 bases, with 11 bases between. CDR1 and CDR2 (germline): MDHEN, SYDVKM. CDR3 sequence: CASSLLARLSYEQYF. The CDR3 coding sequence is TGTGCCAGCAGTTTACTAGCGCGCCTCTCCTACGAGCAGTACTTC.

The chain is built from TRBV28 and TRBJ1-5; possible D gene TRBD1, 5 bases. The CDR3 is 15 amino acids. CDR1 is MDHEN, CDR2 SYDVKM, per germline. The V end lost 7 bases, the J end lost 5 bases, and 18 bases lay between the germline ends. The CDR3 DNA is TGTGCCAGCACCTTACGGGGGGTAGAACATCAGCCCCAGCATTTT. Its protein product is CASTLRGVEHQPQHF.

The chain links TRBV2 to TRBJ2-1, with D uncertain. Germline V gives CDR1 SNHLY, CDR2 FYNNEI. V lost 6 bases to trimming and J lost 0 bases, with 15 bases between them. The CDR3 is made up of 16 amino acids. CDR3 region: CASSARGTSSYNEQFF. Written as DNA, the CDR3 is TGTGCCAGCAGCGCTAGAGGCACGAGCTCCTACAATGAGCAGTTCTTC.

V and J are TRBV11-2 and TRBJ1-5; the D gene is possibly TRBD1 (5 bases). The CDR3 runs to 15 residues. V lost 4 bases to trimming and J lost 4 bases, with 14 bases between them. In germline, CDR1 is SGHAT, CDR2 FQNNGV. CDR3 DNA sequence: TGTGCCAGCAGCTCACGGGCCGGGGGGAATCAGCCCCAGCATTTT. As protein: CASSSRAGGNQPQHF.

This clone was detected ten times or more. The chain joins TRBV10-3 to TRBJ2-1; D not certain. In germline, CDR1 is ENHRY, CDR2 SYGVKD. V was trimmed by 2 bases and J by 5 bases, leaving 7 bases between them. This CDR3 has 13 residues. The CDR3: CAISERNDNEQFF. The CDR3 DNA follows: TGTGCCATCAGTGAGCGGAACGACAATGAGCAGTTCTTC.